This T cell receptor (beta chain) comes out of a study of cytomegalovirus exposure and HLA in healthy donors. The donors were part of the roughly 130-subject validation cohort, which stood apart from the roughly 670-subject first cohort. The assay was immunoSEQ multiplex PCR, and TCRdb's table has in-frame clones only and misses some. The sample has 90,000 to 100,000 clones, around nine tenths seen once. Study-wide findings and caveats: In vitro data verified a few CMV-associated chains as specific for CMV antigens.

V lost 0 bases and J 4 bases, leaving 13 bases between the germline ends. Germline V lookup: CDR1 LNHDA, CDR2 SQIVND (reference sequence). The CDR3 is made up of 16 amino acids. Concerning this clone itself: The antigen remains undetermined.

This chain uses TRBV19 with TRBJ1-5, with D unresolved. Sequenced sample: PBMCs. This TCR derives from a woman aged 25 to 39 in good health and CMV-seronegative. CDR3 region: CASSIDLGGLNQPQHF. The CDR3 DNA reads TGTGCCAGTAGTATAGATCTGGGCGGACTGAATCAGCCCCAGCATTTT.